These 25 T cell receptor beta chains share one sample of origin, sequenced in a study of shared clonotypes between healthy human individuals. TCRdb's copy holds only in-frame clones and misses some; the assay was immunoSEQ multiplex PCR. This sample has under 750,000 clones, with approximately 72% found just once. Sequences were obtained from memory CD4+ T cells sorted from blood. Described subset: CD45RA-negative fraction. Every receptor here comes from a woman in her 30s in good health.

V is TRBV23-1 and J is TRBJ1-2; the match to TRBD1 covers 9 bases. TRBV23-1 counts as an open reading frame of uncertain function. Germline trimming cut 4 bases from V and 1 base from J; bases unmatched to any gene: 7. CDR3 length: 16 residues. The CDR3 DNA sequence: TGCGCCAGCAGTCGGGACAGGGAAAGAAATAACTATGGCTACACCTTC. Protein sequence: CASSRDRERNNYGYTF.

V usage is TRBV28 and J usage is TRBJ2-3; 9 nucleotides align to TRBD1. The CDR3 is 12 amino acids. CDR1 is MDHEN, CDR2 SYDVKM, per germline. V lost 8 bases, J lost 9 bases, and 6 bases stayed unmatched. The CDR3 here is CASGQGYPTQYF. The CDR3 nucleotides are TGTGCCAGCGGACAGGGGTATCCAACGCAGTATTTT.

This clone was seen once. This chain connects TRBV5-6 to TRBJ1-4; possibly TRBD1 for D (5 bases). CDR1 and CDR2 (germline): SGHDT, YYEEEE. The CDR3 sequence is 12 residues long. The V end was cut by 2 bases, the J end by 7 bases, with 6 bases between. CDR3: CASSFQGEKLFF. The DNA for the CDR3 is TGTGCCAGCAGCTTTCAGGGTGAAAAACTGTTTTTT. Full variable domain (missing parts from reference TRBV5-6 and TRBJ1-4): DAGVTQSPTHLIKTRGQQVTLRCSPKSGHDTVSWYQQALGQGPQFIFQYYEEEERQRGNFPDRFSGHQFPNYSSELNVNALLLGDSALYLCASSFQGEKLFFGSGTQLSVL.

The V and J genes are TRBV7-7 and TRBJ2-1; TRBD2 matches 10 bases. CDR3 size: 16 residues. Germline-derived CDR1 and CDR2 are SSHAT and FNYEAQ (reference sequence). V was clipped by 2 bases and J by 9 bases; unmatched bases: 10. Written as DNA, the CDR3 is TGTGCCAGCAGCTTAAATCCCGAACTAGCGGGAACTGAGCAGTTCTTC. Its translation is CASSLNPELAGTEQFF.

The chain is built from TRBV6-6 and TRBJ2-2; weak D call: TRBD1 (6 bases). The CDR3 consists of 14 residues. Germline CDR1 reads MNHNY; CDR2 reads SVGAGI (reference sequence). V lost 6 bases and J 4 bases, leaving 12 bases between the germline ends. The CDR3 nucleotides are TGTGCCAGCAGACCAGGGGTTGGCACCGGGGAGCTGTTTTTT. This gives the protein CASRPGVGTGELFF.

V is TRBV11-2 and J is TRBJ2-1; the match to TRBD1 covers 8 bases. V shed 4 bases and J 9 bases; nucleotides not matched to a gene: 8. The germline V gene encodes CDR1 SGHAT and CDR2 FQNNGV. The CDR3 sequence is 14 residues long. CDR3 coding DNA: TGTGCCAGCAGCTCGATCCAGGGGGCCGGTGAGCAGTTCTTC. Its translation: CASSSIQGAGEQFF.

The V and J genes are TRBV18 and TRBJ1-1; D gene unclear. The length of the CDR3 is 11 residues. Between the trimmed V and J ends, which lost 4 bases and 8 bases, there was a span of 8 bases. In germline, CDR1 is KGHSH, CDR2 LQKENI. The chain's CDR3 is CASSRQTEAFF. DNA for the CDR3: TGTGCCAGCTCACGCCAGACAGAAGCTTTCTTT.

The chain combines TRBV21-1 with TRBJ1-5. TRBV21-1 constitutes a pseudogene. The CDR3 runs 15 residues. The CDR3 spells CASSLSRDRVRPQHF. CDR3 nucleotides: TGTGCCAGCAGCCTATCCCGGGACCGGGTCCGGCCCCAGCATTTT.

The chain links TRBV5-8 to TRBJ2-2; the match to TRBD1 covers 12 bases. Germline CDR1 and CDR2: SGHTS and YDEGEE. This CDR3 contains 18 residues. V shed 5 bases, J shed 7 bases, and the junction held 15 bases outside the gene matches. This chain's CDR3 is CASSPLSPGQGAGGELFF. The CDR3, as DNA: TGTGCCAGCAGTCCCCTGTCTCCGGGACAGGGGGCCGGCGGGGAGCTGTTTTTT.

This clone was seen a handful of times. The V gene is TRBV29-1, the J gene TRBJ1-1; D is unresolved. Germline loops: CDR1 SQVTM, CDR2 ANQGSEA. Trimming left V 6 bases short and J 2 bases short, with 13 bases between. The CDR3 length is 13 residues. CDR3 coding DNA: TGCAGCGTCCTCTCCAGGACTAACACTGAAGCTTTCTTT. It translates to CSVLSRTNTEAFF.

This clone appeared a single time. This chain joins TRBV6-1 and TRBJ2-5, with a tentative D call TRBD1 (5 bases). There are 14 residues in the CDR3. CDR1 and CDR2 (germline): MNHNS, SASEGT. Deletions cut 8 bases from V and 5 bases from J, with 18 bases between. Here the CDR3 reads CASQQDLLRETQYF. The CDR3 coding sequence is TGTGCCAGCCAACAGGACCTTTTGCGGGAGACCCAGTACTTC.

The chain uses TRBV25-1 and TRBJ2-7; 7 nucleotides align to TRBD1. The germline gives CDR1 MGHDK, CDR2 SYGVNS. Trimming removed 6 bases from V and 1 base from J; junction bases left unmatched: 3. This CDR3 has 13 residues. The CDR3 is CASRGQSSYEQYF. The DNA of the CDR3 is TGTGCCAGCAGGGGACAGTCATCCTACGAGCAGTACTTC.

The V call is TRBV28, the J call TRBJ1-4; D remains unclear. Germline lookup yields CDR1 MDHEN and CDR2 SYDVKM. V lost 7 bases to trimming and J lost 8 bases, with 14 bases between them. This CDR3 has 13 amino acids. CDR3: CASITALGEKLFF. The CDR3 nucleotides are TGTGCCAGCATTACAGCGTTGGGGGAAAAACTGTTTTTT.

The chain combines TRBV7-6 with TRBJ2-3; 8 bases fit TRBD2. The CDR3 is 16 residues long. The V gene end was trimmed by 3 bases and the J gene end by 4 bases; junction bases not matched to a gene: 9. The germline V gene has CDR1 SGHVS and CDR2 FNYEAQ. DNA for the CDR3: TGTGCCAGCAGCTTCGGACTAGCCCCAAGTCCAGATACGCAGTATTTT. Protein sequence: CASSFGLAPSPDTQYF.

The chain couples TRBV6-5 to TRBJ1-1; D possibly corresponds to TRBD1 (6 bases). Germline V gene sequence: CDR1 MNHEY, CDR2 SVGAGI. Trimming pared 2 bases from V and 5 bases from J, leaving 12 bases between. This CDR3 contains 14 residues. CDR3 amino acids: CASSYTGTGTEAFF. The CDR3 bases are TGTGCCAGCAGTTACACAGGAACAGGGACTGAAGCTTTCTTT.

The chain joins TRBV5-1 to TRBJ1-4; 7 bases are a match to TRBD1. This CDR3 has 13 residues. CDR1 SGHRS and CDR2 YFSETQ come from the germline V gene. V lost 3 bases, J lost 15 bases, and 11 bases stayed unmatched. This chain's CDR3 is CASSSVTGSVVFF. The CDR3 region has the DNA TGCGCCAGCAGCTCCGTGACAGGGTCTGTTGTGTTTTTT.

V is TRBV27 and J is TRBJ2-1, with 13 bases lining up with TRBD2. The CDR3 consists of 15 residues. The V segment lost 5 bases and the J segment 7 bases; nucleotides outside the gene matches: 5. Germline loops: CDR1 MNHEY, CDR2 SMNVEV (reference sequence). The CDR3 region is CASSGGTSGINEQFF. The CDR3 DNA reads TGTGCCAGCAGTGGGGGGACTAGCGGGATAAATGAGCAGTTCTTC.

The CDR3 loop is CASSSRRGTSTNEKLFF. DNA for the CDR3: TGTGCCAGCAGCTCACGGAGAGGGACTTCAACTAATGAAAAACTGTTTTTT. V gene TRBV16 combines with J gene TRBJ1-4, with a possible D match to TRBD1 (5 bases). Germline assignment: CDR1 KGHSY and CDR2 FQNENV. The CDR3 loop spans 17 amino acids. V shed 5 bases and J shed 0 bases, with 16 bases lying between them. The entire variable domain, with the rest obtained from reference TRBV16 and TRBJ1-4, is as follows: GEEVAQTPKHLVRGEGQKAKLYCAPIKGHSYVFWYQQVLKNEFKFLISFQNENVFDETGMPKERFSAKCLPNSPCSLEIQATKLEDSAVYFCASSSRRGTSTNEKLFFGSGTQLSVL.

This clone has a handful of counts. The chain joins TRBV7-3 to TRBJ2-7, with D possibly matching TRBD2 (6 bases). Trimming cost V 4 bases and J 0 bases, with 10 bases left between them. Germline V gene data show CDR1 as SGHTA and CDR2 as FQGTGA. This CDR3 contains 14 residues. This CDR3 reads CASSSGTHSYEQYF. In DNA form, the CDR3 reads TGTGCCAGCAGCTCAGGGACTCACTCCTACGAGCAGTACTTC. The full variable domain, with the rest looked up from reference TRBV7-3 and TRBJ2-7, is GAGVSQTPSNKVTEKGKYVELRCDPISGHTALYWYRQSLGQGPEFLIYFQGTGAADDSGLPNDRFFAVRPEGSVSTLKIQRTERGDSAVYLCASSSGTHSYEQYFGPGTRLTVT.

The V and J genes are TRBV5-8 and TRBJ2-2, with 10 bases lining up with TRBD2. CDR3 length: 15 residues. Germline V gives CDR1 SGHTS, CDR2 YDEGEE. Trimming at V came to 4 bases and at J to 7 bases, leaving 7 bases not matched to a gene. CDR3 loop: CASSTVAGGYGELFF. Written as DNA, the CDR3 is TGTGCCAGCAGCACGGTAGCGGGAGGCTACGGGGAGCTGTTTTTT.

The gene calls are TRBV27 and TRBJ2-1; no firm D call. Trimming pared 4 bases from V and 2 bases from J, leaving 9 bases between. Germline values: CDR1 MNHEY, CDR2 SMNVEV (reference sequence). The CDR3 runs to 14 residues. The CDR3 is CASSYSRTYNEQFF. Written as DNA, the CDR3 is TGTGCCAGCAGTTACTCCCGGACCTACAATGAGCAGTTCTTC.

V is TRBV9 and J is TRBJ2-7; possible D gene TRBD1, 6 bases. The CDR3 runs to 16 residues. Trimming pared 4 bases from V and 2 bases from J, leaving 19 bases between. Germline CDR1 and CDR2: SGDLS and YYNGEE. The CDR3 coding sequence is TGTGCCAGCAGCCTCAATACCGGGACACCACCCTACGAGCAGTACTTC. This gives the protein CASSLNTGTPPYEQYF.

This clone was seen just once. The rearrangement uses TRBV2 and TRBJ1-5; 11 bases line up with TRBD1. There are 15 residues in the CDR3. CDR1 and CDR2 (germline): SNHLY, FYNNEI. Trimming cost V 6 bases and J 1 base; bases outside gene matches: 2. In nucleotides, the CDR3 is TGTGCCAGCAGGGGACAGGGGGGAAGCAATCAGCCCCAGCATTTT. Amino acid sequence: CASRGQGGSNQPQHF.

This clone was detected once. The CDR3 protein is CASSQVGAGQRSSRYF. The CDR3 DNA sequence: TGCGCCAGCAGCCAAGTCGGGGCGGGTCAGCGGAGCTCACGGTACTTC. This chain joins TRBV4-1 and TRBJ2-7, with D perhaps being TRBD1 or TRBD2 (5 bases each). Germline V gene data show CDR1 as MGHRA and CDR2 as YSYEKL. The V end lost 1 base, the J end lost 12 bases, and 25 bases lay between the germline ends. The CDR3 has 16 amino acids.

There are many counts of this clone. The chain links TRBV10-3 to TRBJ1-4, with a possible D match to TRBD1 (6 bases). CDR3 size: 13 residues. Per germline, CDR1 ENHRY and CDR2 SYGVKD. V dropped 9 bases and J dropped 8 bases, with 16 bases sitting between them. The CDR3 is CAIHRALGEKLFF. In DNA form, the CDR3 reads TGTGCCATTCACAGGGCCCTGGGGGAAAAACTGTTTTTT.